The sequence of this T cell receptor (beta chain) was determined in a study of cytomegalovirus exposure and HLA in healthy donors. It was with 60 Vbeta and 13 Jbeta primers that the PCR ran. Sequenced by immunoSEQ multiplex PCR; TCRdb stores in-frame clones only, minus some. The profile shows over 150,000 clones, roughly 80% of them singletons. This CDR3 is built from 15 residues. Deletions cut 1 base from V and 5 bases from J, with 11 bases between. Germline CDR1 and CDR2: MGHRA and YSYEKL. The source material was PBMCs. This TCR came from a human donor in good health. This sequence joins TRBV4-1 and TRBJ1-4, with a tentative D call TRBD1 (5 bases). The CDR3 DNA reads as TGCGCCAGCAGCCAAGTGTGGGGGAGGAATGAAAAACTGTTTTTT. This translates into CASSQVWGRNEKLFF.